Below, 20 T cell receptor beta chains from the same sample are listed, as sequenced in a study of cytomegalovirus exposure and HLA in healthy donors. This PCR relied on a set of 60 Vbeta primers and 13 Jbeta primers. Profiled with immunoSEQ multiplex PCR; TCRdb holds only in-frame clones, not every one. There are some 140,000 clones in the sample; over 60% occur only once, and 1% to 1.5% lies in the top ten. Specimen: PBMCs. Source of these receptors: a male donor in good health and CMV-seropositive.

The chain has TRBV15 and TRBJ1-2, with D unclear. Germline assignment: CDR1 LNHNV and CDR2 YYDKDF (reference sequence). V dropped 0 bases and J dropped 4 bases, with 6 bases sitting between them. The CDR3 consists of 13 residues. CDR3 residues: CATSRDLSYGYTF. CDR3 nucleotide sequence: TGTGCCACCAGCAGAGACCTTAGCTATGGCTACACCTTC. The full variable domain, in which reference TRBV15 and TRBJ1-2 provide the parts outside the CDR3, is DAMVIQNPRYQVTQFGKPVTLSCSQTLNHNVMYWYQQKSSQAPKLLFHYYDKDFNNEADTPDNFQSRRPNTSFCFLDIRSPGLGDTAMYLCATSRDLSYGYTFGSGTRLTVV.

The chain is built from TRBV2 and TRBJ2-3, with D maybe TRBD2 (5 bases). Trimming shortened V by 6 bases and J by 0 bases, and 10 bases separated the two germline ends. The CDR3 is 14 residues long. In germline, CDR1 is SNHLY, CDR2 FYNNEI. The CDR3 is CASRRGSSTDTQYF. As DNA, the CDR3 is TGTGCCAGCAGACGGGGTTCTAGCACAGATACGCAGTATTTT.

This clone appeared once. The chain has TRBV9 and TRBJ2-1; D possibly corresponds to TRBD2 (5 bases). The CDR3 extends over 15 amino acids. CDR1 SGDLS and CDR2 YYNGEE come from the germline V gene. V gave up 0 bases and J gave up 0 bases, with 7 bases separating them. The DNA of the CDR3 is TGTGCCAGCAGCGTAGCTAGCAGCTCCTACAATGAGCAGTTCTTC. Its protein is CASSVASSSYNEQFF.

This clone was detected only once. V usage is TRBV4-3 and J usage is TRBJ2-3; TRBD2 matches 11 bases. Trimming cost V 4 bases and J 3 bases; bases outside gene matches: 12. The CDR3 is 18 residues long. Per germline, CDR1 LGHNA and CDR2 YSLEER. This CDR3 reads CASSPRTSGRSFTDTQYF. The CDR3, as DNA: TGCGCCAGCAGCCCCCGCACTAGCGGGAGAAGCTTTACAGATACGCAGTATTTT.

This chain uses TRBV6-1 with TRBJ1-5; unclear D gene. The V end was cut by 1 base, the J end by 5 bases, with 12 bases between. CDR1 is MNHNS and CDR2 is SASEGT in the germline V gene. The CDR3 runs 15 residues. The CDR3 region has the DNA TGTGCCAGCAGTGAAGAGGCAGAGACTTATCAGCCCCAGCATTTT. Translated, it gives CASSEEAETYQPQHF.

V gene TRBV7-8 combines with J gene TRBJ1-2, with D perhaps matching TRBD1 (5 bases). CDR3 length equals 15 residues. Germline CDR1 SGHVS, CDR2 FQNEAQ. V dropped 5 bases and J dropped 2 bases, with 15 bases sitting between them. CDR3 residues: CASSRSGKENYGYTF. The DNA for the CDR3 is TGTGCCAGCAGCCGCTCAGGGAAGGAGAACTATGGCTACACCTTC.

The chain uses TRBV5-4 and TRBJ2-1, with no clear D. Germline V CDR1 and CDR2: SGHNT, YYREEE (reference sequence). CDR3 length: 14 residues. V was cut by 0 bases and J by 5 bases, with 9 bases left in between. The CDR3 spells CASSLGFQDNEQFF. The CDR3 DNA reads as TGTGCCAGCAGCTTGGGGTTCCAGGACAATGAGCAGTTCTTC.

The V call is TRBV9, the J call TRBJ1-1; D might be TRBD1 (6 bases). The CDR3 extends over 16 amino acids. Germline assignment: CDR1 SGDLS and CDR2 YYNGEE. Trimming cost V 3 bases and J 4 bases, with 19 bases left between them. In DNA form, the CDR3 reads TGTGCCAGCAGCGGACCGGGACAAGGAATGAGCACTGAAGCTTTCTTT. Translation: CASSGPGQGMSTEAFF.

A single count supports this clone. V gene TRBV11-1 combines with J gene TRBJ2-7; D might be TRBD2 (5 bases). The V end was cut by 2 bases, the J end by 1 base, with 12 bases between. This CDR3 has 15 residues. The germline gives CDR1 SGHAT, CDR2 FQDESV (reference sequence). CDR3 in amino acids: CASSLSGLISYEQYF. In DNA, the CDR3 is TGTGCCAGCAGCTTATCAGGACTGATATCCTACGAGCAGTACTTC. The variable domain in full, completed from reference TRBV11-1 and TRBJ2-7, reads EAEVAQSPRYKITEKSQAVAFWCDPISGHATLYWYRQILGQGPELLVQFQDESVVDDSQLPKDRFSAERLKGVDSTLKIQPAELGDSAMYLCASSLSGLISYEQYFGPGTRLTVT.

This clone showed up just a few times. The rearrangement links TRBV27 to TRBJ2-1, with 7 bases fitting TRBD2. Germline V gene sequence: CDR1 MNHEY, CDR2 SMNVEV (reference sequence). J gave up 2 bases and V 5 bases, and 6 bases lay outside the gene matches. This CDR3 region has 15 residues. The CDR3 DNA follows: TGTGCCAGCAGTCGGCTAGCGGACCCCTACAATGAGCAGTTCTTC. Encoded protein: CASSRLADPYNEQFF.

The V gene is TRBV5-1, the J gene TRBJ2-7; TRBD2 aligns across 8 bases. Germline lookup yields CDR1 SGHRS and CDR2 YFSETQ. The CDR3 has 15 residues. The junction had 8 bases not matched to a gene; V was cut back by 4 bases and J by 2 bases. The CDR3 DNA reads TGCGCCAGCAGCCCAGACCTCGGGGGGGCCTACGAGCAGTACTTC. Translated: CASSPDLGGAYEQYF. Together with reference TRBV5-1 and TRBJ2-7, the CDR3 gives the full variable domain: KAGVTQTPRYLIKTRGQQVTLSCSPISGHRSVSWYQQTPGQGLQFLFEYFSETQRNKGNFPGRFSGRQFSNSRSEMNVSTLELGDSALYLCASSPDLGGAYEQYFGPGTRLTVT.

The chain joins TRBV6-5 to TRBJ2-7; no reliable D call. CDR1 and CDR2 (germline): MNHEY, SVGAGI. Trimming removed 7 bases from V and 5 bases from J, with 15 bases in between. This CDR3 region has 13 residues. This chain's CDR3 is CASNALATHEQYF. The CDR3 DNA is TGTGCCAGCAACGCTTTAGCAACCCACGAGCAGTACTTC.

This chain connects TRBV11-2 to TRBJ1-1; D may be TRBD1 (5 bases). The CDR3 covers 14 residues. V lost 0 bases, J lost 1 base, and 6 bases lay in between. Germline V gene data show CDR1 as SGHAT and CDR2 as FQNNGV. The DNA for the CDR3 is TGTGCCAGCAGCTTAGAAAGGGGGAACACTGAAGCTTTCTTT. This codes for CASSLERGNTEAFF.

The chain combines TRBV28 with TRBJ2-1, with TRBD2 matching over 8 bases. V was pared by 6 bases and J by 3 bases, with 7 bases of the junction left unmatched. This CDR3 region has 15 residues. Germline assignment: CDR1 MDHEN and CDR2 SYDVKM. The CDR3 coding sequence is TGTGCCAGCAGCGCCCCCGGGACTAGCTACAATGAGCAGTTCTTC. Translation: CASSAPGTSYNEQFF.

In this sample, this clone turned up a few times. J is TRBJ1-1 and V is TRBV7-2, with D possibly TRBD1 on 5 matching bases. The CDR3 covers 12 residues. The germline CDR1 and CDR2 sequences are SGHTA and FQGNSA. With 1 base removed from V and 8 bases from J, the gap between germline ends came to 8 bases. The CDR3 DNA reads TGTGCCAGCAGCTTAGTCGCAGGGGAAGCTTTCTTT. Translation: CASSLVAGEAFF.

This clone was seen only once. The chain is built from TRBV11-2 and TRBJ1-3; D possibly corresponds to TRBD1 (6 bases). Trimming shortened V by 1 base and J by 2 bases, and 15 bases separated the two germline ends. CDR3 length: 17 residues. Germline V lookup: CDR1 SGHAT, CDR2 FQNNGV. The CDR3 nucleotides are TGTGCCAGCAGCTTAGCGGGGTGGACAGACACTGGAAACACCATATATTTT. Protein sequence: CASSLAGWTDTGNTIYF.

This chain uses TRBV6-5 with TRBJ1-1; D not certain. The germline CDR1 and CDR2 sequences are MNHEY and SVGAGI. There are 12 residues in the CDR3. V was shortened by 7 bases and J by 1 base, with 7 bases between the two germline ends. In nucleotides, the CDR3 is TGTGCCAGCAATTTTCAGAACACTGAAGCTTTCTTT. Protein sequence: CASNFQNTEAFF.

The rearrangement joins TRBV4-1 to TRBJ2-5; D ambiguous. Germline CDR1 MGHRA, CDR2 YSYEKL. V shed 1 base and J shed 4 bases, with 7 bases lying between them. The CDR3 is made up of 13 amino acids. CDR3: CASSQGVLETQYF. The CDR3, as DNA: TGCGCCAGCAGCCAAGGAGTTTTAGAGACCCAGTACTTC.

This clone was detected only once. This sequence joins TRBV5-1 and TRBJ2-3, with 7 bases lining up with TRBD1. V gave up 3 bases and J gave up 4 bases; unmatched junction bases: 11. The CDR3 is 16 amino acids. CDR1 and CDR2 from the germline V gene are SGHRS and YFSETQ. CDR3 coding DNA: TGCGCCAGCAGCTCCTCAACGGACAGGCGCTCAGATACGCAGTATTTT. Encoded protein: CASSSSTDRRSDTQYF.

The V gene is TRBV4-1, the J gene TRBJ2-7; 7 positions match TRBD2. With V trimmed by 0 bases and J by 4 bases, 15 bases remained unmatched. CDR1 MGHRA and CDR2 YSYEKL come from the germline V gene. The CDR3 spans 18 residues. The CDR3 loop reads CASSQEAPVGGVGYEQYF. DNA of the CDR3: TGCGCCAGCAGCCAAGAGGCCCCGGTGGGGGGGGTTGGTTACGAGCAGTACTTC.